This TCR beta chain was sequenced in a study of blood T cell repertoires in COVID-19. Original analysis: Amplified reference gene primers provided the basis for estimating nucleated cell counts. Here immunoSEQ multiplex PCR was the method, and the copy in TCRdb shows in-frame clones only, minus some. V and J calls and clone size are given by that table; D and trimming were obtained from the DNA. This table has around 180,000 clones, more than 65% appearing once. This clone has just a few counts. V was pared by 3 bases and J by 2 bases, with 14 bases between. Germline CDR1 MNHEY, CDR2 SVGAGI. The length of the CDR3 is 15 residues. Participants spanned ages about 18 to 100 years and resided in 20 to 25 US areas.

This TCR derives from a woman aged 45-65 years with acute COVID-19. The chain links TRBV6-5 to TRBJ2-7, with no clear D. Specimen: PBMCs or T cells enriched from blood (not recorded which). CDR3 residues: CASSYSPSEPYEQYV. CDR3 bases: TGTGCCAGCAGTTATTCGCCCAGCGAGCCCTACGAGCAGTACGTC.